These 14 T cell receptor beta chains were sequenced from one sample in a study of CD8+ T cells in alopecia areata. As to treatment: oral pan-JAK inhibitor, 5-10 mg twice daily. Isolated RNA was reverse transcribed into cDNA used as the sequencing template. TCRdb keeps only in-frame clones here, not all; method: immunoSEQ multiplex PCR. The sample has 180,000 or so clones, roughly 50% seen once. The sequencing used CD8+ T cells sorted from blood, collected at week 24, from a patient treated with tofacitinib. The receptors were sampled from a human donor with alopecia areata.

V gene TRBV29-1 combines with J gene TRBJ2-7, with 8 bases fitting TRBD2. The CDR3 is made up of 15 amino acids. Germline V gene lookup returns CDR1 SQVTM and CDR2 ANQGSEA. V lost 0 bases to trimming and J lost 1 base; unmatched junction nucleotides: 5. In nucleotides, the CDR3 is TGCAGCGTTGAAGAAGTAGCGGGGAATTCCTACGAGCAGTACTTC. Protein product: CSVEEVAGNSYEQYF.

This clone appeared a few times. Germline is not matched at one junction end, which may reflect a read error. The rearrangement links TRBV11-2 to TRBJ2-7; possible D gene TRBD2, 5 bases. Germline loops: CDR1 SGHAT, CDR2 FQNNGV. There are 15 residues in the CDR3. CDR3 loop: CASSQGPDSTYEQYF. Written as DNA, the CDR3 is TGCGCCAGCAGCCAAGGGCCGGACTCTACCTACGAGCAGTACTTC.

Turning to this clone: The sample holds other DNA sequences that translate to the same CDR3. The chain carries TRBV4-3 and TRBJ1-1; the D gene is possibly TRBD1 (5 bases). Germline CDR1 and CDR2: LGHNA and YSLEER. The V end lost 0 bases, the J end lost 2 bases, and 10 bases lay between the germline ends. The CDR3 extends over 15 amino acids. DNA of the CDR3: TGCGCCAGCAGCCAAGAGAGACAGTTAAACACTGAAGCTTTCTTT. Protein product: CASSQERQLNTEAFF.

The CDR3 region is CASSLSRATEAFF. The CDR3 region has the DNA TGTGCCAGCAGCTTAAGCCGGGCCACTGAAGCTTTCTTT. This chain uses TRBV13 with TRBJ1-1; no definite D call. The CDR3 has 13 residues. Germline values: CDR1 PRHDT, CDR2 FYEKMQ (reference sequence). Trimming took 2 bases from V and 4 from J, leaving 8 bases between them.

The chain joins TRBV29-1 to TRBJ2-7; D gene ambiguous. The CDR3 loop spans 10 amino acids. CDR1 is SQVTM, CDR2 ANQGSEA, per germline. The V end was cut by 7 bases, the J end by 7 bases, with 11 bases between. The CDR3 nucleotides read TGCAGCGCCGCCGGGCCGGAGCAGTACTTC. It codes for CSAAGPEQYF.

This clone was observed a handful of times. The genes are TRBV29-1 and TRBJ1-1, with D tentatively TRBD1 (5 bases). The germline V gene encodes CDR1 SQVTM and CDR2 ANQGSEA. V gave up 3 bases and J gave up 4 bases, with 15 bases separating them. This CDR3 contains 14 residues. CDR3 DNA: TGCAGCGTTGAGGGGACGGAGGTATCCACTGAAGCTTTCTTT. Amino acid sequence: CSVEGTEVSTEAFF.

The V gene is TRBV30, the J gene TRBJ2-2; 9 bases fit TRBD1. The CDR3 runs 14 residues. V was clipped by 3 bases and J by 9 bases; unmatched bases: 8. Per the germline V gene, CDR1 is GTSNPN and CDR2 is SVGIG (reference sequence). This CDR3 is CAWSPGTGPRELFF. The CDR3 DNA reads as TGTGCCTGGAGCCCCGGGACAGGGCCCCGGGAGCTGTTTTTT.

The chain joins TRBV5-6 to TRBJ1-2; TRBD1 is a possible D gene (5 bases). This CDR3 has 13 residues. Germline CDR1 SGHDT, CDR2 YYEEEE. Trimming took 4 bases from V and 6 from J, leaving 13 bases between them. CDR3 nucleotides: TGTGCCAGCAGCGGAACAGGAGCCCATGGCTACACCTTC. Its protein product is CASSGTGAHGYTF.

The rearrangement joins TRBV13 to TRBJ1-6, with D hard to call. Germline-derived CDR1 and CDR2 are PRHDT and FYEKMQ (reference sequence). The CDR3 is made up of 15 amino acids. V was shortened by 5 bases and J by 9 bases, with 17 bases between the two germline ends. CDR3 amino acids: CASSPSDDTRSPLHF. The CDR3 DNA is TGTGCCAGCAGCCCCTCCGACGACACGCGTTCACCCCTCCACTTT.

The chain couples TRBV7-2 to TRBJ2-7; D remains ambiguous. The CDR3 loop spans 14 amino acids. Germline V lookup: CDR1 SGHTA, CDR2 FQGNSA. V lost 1 base and J lost 3, with 10 bases in between. Here the CDR3 reads CASSLERLSYEQYF. Written as DNA, the CDR3 is TGTGCCAGCAGCTTAGAACGGCTCAGCTACGAGCAGTACTTC.

This clone was detected a few times. The chain uses TRBV5-6 and TRBJ1-5; D remains ambiguous. The CDR3 length is 15 residues. Trimming took 4 bases from V and 2 from J, leaving 13 bases between them. Germline V gives CDR1 SGHDT, CDR2 YYEEEE. The CDR3 DNA follows: TGTGCCAGCAGCAATGGAGAGGGAGGCAATCAGCCCCAGCATTTT. It translates to CASSNGEGGNQPQHF.

The chain combines TRBV25-1 with TRBJ1-1; tentative D call: TRBD1 (6 bases). V was shortened by 9 bases and J by 5 bases, with 16 bases between the two germline ends. CDR1 is MGHDK and CDR2 is SYGVNS in the germline V gene. This CDR3 spans 13 amino acids. This CDR3 reads CASSLQGGTEAFF. CDR3 DNA: TGTGCCAGTTCCCTACAGGGAGGGACTGAAGCTTTCTTT.

The chain uses TRBV4-1 and TRBJ2-7; D not certain. The V gene's germline CDR1 is MGHRA and CDR2 YSYEKL. Deletions cut 4 bases from V and 5 bases from J, with 18 bases between. The CDR3 contains 15 residues. This CDR3 is CASSPNEIAYDEQYF. CDR3 DNA: TGCGCCAGCAGCCCGAACGAGATAGCCTACGACGAGCAGTACTTC.

This clone occurred a few times. J is TRBJ2-1 and V is TRBV10-1, with D unclear. From germline, CDR1 is WNHNN and CDR2 SYGVQD (reference sequence). V was clipped by 8 bases and J by 6 bases, with 17 bases between them. The CDR3 totals 14 residues. The CDR3 nucleotides are TGCGCCAGCTTCCAAGGTGGCGCCCTCAATGAGCAGTTCTTC. This codes for CASFQGGALNEQFF.